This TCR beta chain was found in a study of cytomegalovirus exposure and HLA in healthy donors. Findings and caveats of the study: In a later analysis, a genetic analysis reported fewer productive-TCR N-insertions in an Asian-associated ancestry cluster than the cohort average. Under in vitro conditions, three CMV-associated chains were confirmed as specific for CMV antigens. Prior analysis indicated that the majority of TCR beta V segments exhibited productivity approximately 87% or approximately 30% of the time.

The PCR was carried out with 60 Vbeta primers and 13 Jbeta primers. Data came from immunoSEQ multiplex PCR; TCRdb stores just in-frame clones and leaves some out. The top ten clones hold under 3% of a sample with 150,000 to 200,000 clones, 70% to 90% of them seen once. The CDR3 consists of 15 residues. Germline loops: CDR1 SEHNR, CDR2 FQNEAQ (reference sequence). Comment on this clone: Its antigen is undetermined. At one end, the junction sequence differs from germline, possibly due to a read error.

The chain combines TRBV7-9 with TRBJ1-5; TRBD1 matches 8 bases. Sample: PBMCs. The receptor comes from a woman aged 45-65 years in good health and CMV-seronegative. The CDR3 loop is CSSSRGQGDNQPQHF. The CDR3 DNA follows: TGTTCCAGCAGCCGTGGACAGGGAGACAATCAGCCCCAGCATTTT.